A selection of T cell receptor beta chains follows, all from one sample in a study of T-cell reconstitution after alpha-beta-depleted transplantation in children. TCRdb re-analysed the PCR reads in MiXCR, keeping a single row per CDR3 protein. The table has over 100,000 distinct CDR3 sequences, roughly 6% seen once. This sample comprised PBMCs, mostly from graft donor cells, obtained 60 days after TCRalphabeta/CD19-depleted stem cell transplant. All receptors come from a female patient aged 2-9 years who had a stem cell transplant for Fanconi anemia, so the T cells may come from the graft donor. Both conserved end residues are part of each CDR3. A D gene is named only where the DNA matches it firmly. Size is omitted from some rows. Given values are once, few, many or a class for expanded clones.

d_gene	j_gene	abundance	v_gene	CDR3aa	CDR3nt
NA	TRBJ2-5	many	TRBV5-1	CASRPRQEQETQYF	TGCGCCAGCAGACCTCGACAGGAACAAGAGACCCAGTACTTC
NA	TRBJ2-1	many	TRBV28	CASAPTAPAYNEQFF	TGTGCCAGCGCACCGACAGCCCCCGCCTACAATGAGCAGTTCTTC
NA	TRBJ2-7	many	TRBV6-5	CASSYGSGYYEQYF	TGTGCCAGCAGTTACGGGAGCGGATATTACGAGCAGTACTTC
TRBD1	TRBJ2-3	many	TRBV27	CASSFRPGTGLGRRNTQYF	TGTGCCAGCAGTTTCCGTCCCGGGACAGGTTTGGGACGTCGCAATACGCAGTATTTT
NA	TRBJ1-2	many	TRBV7-9	CASRPPRRGSSYGYTF	TGTGCCAGCAGGCCCCCGAGGCGCGGGAGTTCCTATGGCTACACCTTC
TRBD1	TRBJ1-2	many	TRBV20-1	CSARQGNPLGYTF	TGCAGTGCCCGACAGGGAAACCCCTTGGGCTACACCTTC
NA	TRBJ2-7	NA	TRBV28	CASSLEAGVGSYEQYF	TGTGCCAGCAGTTTGGAGGCAGGGGTGGGCTCCTACGAGCAGTACTTC
NA	TRBJ2-7	many	TRBV5-1	CASSLGGRAYEQYF	TGCGCCAGCAGCTTGGGGGGACGTGCCTACGAGCAGTACTTC
TRBD2	TRBJ2-1	few	TRBV11-2	CASSSTSGRASWWNEQFF	TGTGCCAGCAGCTCGACTAGCGGGAGGGCCTCTTGGTGGAATGAGCAGTTCTTC
TRBD1	TRBJ1-3	few	TRBV10-3	CATKRQGASGNTIYF	TGTGCCACAAAGAGACAGGGGGCAAGTGGAAACACCATATATTTT
TRBD2	TRBJ2-7	many	TRBV20-1	CSARTSGRYEQYF	TGCAGTGCCAGGACTAGCGGGAGGTACGAGCAGTACTTC
NA	TRBJ2-7	many	TRBV12-3/TRBV12-4	CASSLNQEGGQYF	TGTGCCAGCAGTCTTAACCAGGAGGGGGGGCAGTACTTC
NA	TRBJ2-7	many	TRBV12-3/TRBV12-4	CASSLQRYEQYF	TGTGCCAGCAGTTTGCAGCGTTACGAGCAGTACTTC
NA	TRBJ2-7	many	TRBV6-1	CASSEASGRRNEQYF	TGTGCCAGCAGTGAAGCCTCGGGGCGAAGGAACGAGCAGTACTTC
TRBD2	TRBJ2-1	many	TRBV7-2	CASSSASGDNEQFF	TGTGCCAGCAGCTCAGCGAGCGGGGACAATGAGCAGTTCTTC
NA	TRBJ2-7	few	TRBV15	CATSRDSGPGSYEQYF	TGTGCCACCAGCAGAGATTCGGGGCCTGGTTCCTACGAGCAGTACTTC
NA	TRBJ1-1	NA	TRBV5-1	CASIGNTEAFF	TGCGCCAGCATCGGGAACACTGAAGCTTTCTTT
NA	TRBJ2-3	many	TRBV20-1	CSALQGDTQYF	TGCAGTGCACTACAGGGAGATACGCAGTATTTT
NA	TRBJ2-7	NA	TRBV28	CASSLVVLGNYEQYF	TGTGCCAGCAGTTTAGTGGTATTGGGTAACTACGAGCAGTACTTC
TRBD2	TRBJ2-7	many	TRBV20-1	CSGSGRANEQYF	TGCAGTGGTAGCGGGAGGGCCAACGAGCAGTACTTC
TRBD2	TRBJ2-3	many	TRBV11-2	CASSLGVGGGDLVDTQYF	TGTGCCAGCAGCTTAGGGGTCGGCGGGGGGGATTTAGTAGATACGCAGTATTTT
TRBD1	TRBJ2-1	many	TRBV28	CASSFPTGLSYNEQFF	TGTGCCAGCAGTTTCCCGACAGGGCTTTCCTACAATGAGCAGTTCTTC
TRBD1	TRBJ1-1	NA	TRBV29-1	CSIGGGGFRSMAFF	TGCAGCATAGGGGGAGGGGGCTTTCGGTCTATGGCTTTCTTT
NA	TRBJ2-1	NA	TRBV5-1	CASRGVQGPPEQFF	TGCGCCAGCAGGGGGGTACAGGGACCACCAGAGCAGTTCTTC
NA	TRBJ1-4	few	TRBV7-2	CASSSAGTSNEKLFF	TGTGCCAGCAGCTCCGCCGGGACATCCAATGAAAAACTGTTTTTT
NA	TRBJ2-3	many	TRBV14	CASSQGTPTDTQYF	TGTGCCAGCAGCCAAGGGACTCCCACAGATACGCAGTATTTT
NA	TRBJ1-2	NA	TRBV7-9	CASSLDANYGYTF	TGTGCCAGCAGCTTAGACGCTAACTATGGCTACACCTTC
NA	TRBJ2-3	many	TRBV7-2	CASSFRGVGSQYF	TGTGCCAGCAGCTTCAGGGGGGTCGGCTCGCAGTATTTT
TRBD2	TRBJ2-1	NA	TRBV5-1	CASSLPSGSGDEQFF	TGCGCCAGCAGCCTGCCTAGCGGGAGTGGAGATGAGCAGTTCTTC
NA	TRBJ2-1	many	TRBV28	CASSLSGSYNEQFF	TGTGCCAGCAGTTTATCCGGGAGTTACAATGAGCAGTTCTTC
TRBD1	TRBJ1-5	NA	TRBV6-2/TRBV6-3	CASSRDSHQPQHF	TGTGCCAGCAGTAGGGACAGCCATCAGCCCCAGCATTTT
NA	TRBJ1-1	many	TRBV12-3/TRBV12-4	CASSLRLQGNTEAFF	TGTGCCAGCAGTTTAAGGTTACAGGGGAACACTGAAGCTTTCTTT
TRBD1	TRBJ2-4	NA	TRBV30	CAWGLMGQARNIQYF	TGTGCCTGGGGTTTGATGGGACAGGCTAGAAACATTCAGTACTTC
TRBD1	TRBJ2-6	NA	TRBV4-2	CASSTHRGSSGANVLTF	TGTGCCAGCAGCACTCACAGGGGGAGCTCTGGGGCCAACGTCCTGACTTTC
TRBD1	TRBJ1-2	NA	TRBV27	CASSLDRGYGYTF	TGTGCCAGCAGTTTGGACAGGGGCTATGGCTACACCTTC
NA	TRBJ2-5	NA	TRBV5-1	CASSLGGAEETQYF	TGCGCCAGCAGCTTGGGCGGGGCGGAAGAGACCCAGTACTTC
NA	TRBJ2-5	NA	TRBV7-9	CASSLGRNQETQYF	TGTGCCAGCAGCTTAGGCCGCAACCAAGAGACCCAGTACTTC
NA	TRBJ2-7	many	TRBV10-2	CASVRLGHSYEQYF	TGCGCCAGCGTAAGGTTAGGACATAGCTACGAGCAGTACTTC
NA	TRBJ2-5	many	TRBV20-1	CSASLRDPGWETQYF	TGCAGTGCTAGCCTCCGGGACCCAGGATGGGAGACCCAGTACTTC
TRBD1	TRBJ2-1	many	TRBV24-1	CATSTWDRGRYNEQFF	TGTGCCACCAGTACCTGGGACAGGGGGCGTTACAATGAGCAGTTCTTC
NA	TRBJ2-3	many	TRBV28	CASSQGDTQYF	TGTGCCAGCAGTCAGGGGGATACGCAGTATTTT